The present TCR beta chain was sequenced within a study of CD8+CD57+ T cells in acquired aplastic anemia. Patients who underwent sequencing had shown CD8+CD57+ cell expansion by flow cytometry. The study sampled blood from patients who had received no therapy. The CDR3 is 13 amino acids. CDR1 is MNHEY and CDR2 is SVGAGI in the germline V gene. J gave up 1 base and V 8 bases, and 3 bases lay outside the gene matches. Whole-study findings and limits: Patients showed no significant difference from controls in CD8+ Simpson's diversity.

This clonotype has a handful of counts. The antigen remains unidentified. Profiling of TCR beta VDJ combinations and CDR3 sequences used genomic DNA as template. Each CDR3 protein gets one entry after TCRdb re-called the reads with MiXCR. The repertoire holds fewer than 250,000 distinct CDR3 sequences, with about half as singletons. The sequence was obtained from a human donor with aplastic anemia. The chain carries TRBV6-5 and TRBJ2-7; 9 nucleotides match TRBD1. The specimen sequenced was sorted CD4+, CD8+, or CD8+CD57+ T cells (not recorded which) from PBMCs. Here the CDR3 DNA reads TGTGCCAGCCAGGGACAGGGATCCTACGAGCAGTACTTC. It translates to CASQGQGSYEQYF.